This T cell receptor (beta chain) comes out of a study of blood T cell repertoires in COVID-19. Background on the study: Acute and convalescent COVID-19 samples came from the United States, Italy and Spain.

A single count supports this clone. Enrolled through a virtual design, the participants were between roughly 18 and 90 years of age and came from about two dozen US areas. Cohorts were assigned according to the clinical history that participants reported. The germline V and J ends were trimmed by 6 bases and 3 bases, with 21 bases remaining between them. There are 16 residues in the CDR3. In germline, CDR1 is LNHDA, CDR2 SQIVND (reference sequence). In the original workflow: Reference gene primer amplification gave nucleated cell count estimates. The data were produced by immunoSEQ multiplex PCR, yet TCRdb's version contains in-frame clones alone and is incomplete. The DNA gave D and trimming, while V, J and clone size come from that table. The sample has 300,000 to 450,000 clones; approximately 92% are singletons.

The clonotype was recovered from a man between 18 and 35 years old who had recovered from COVID-19. The J gene is TRBJ2-7, the V gene TRBV19, with D unclear. Sequenced material: PBMCs or T cells enriched from blood (not recorded which). CDR3 sequence: CASSPTNLPPLYEQYF. The CDR3 region has the DNA TGTGCCAGTAGCCCCACCAACCTACCGCCACTCTACGAGCAGTACTTC.